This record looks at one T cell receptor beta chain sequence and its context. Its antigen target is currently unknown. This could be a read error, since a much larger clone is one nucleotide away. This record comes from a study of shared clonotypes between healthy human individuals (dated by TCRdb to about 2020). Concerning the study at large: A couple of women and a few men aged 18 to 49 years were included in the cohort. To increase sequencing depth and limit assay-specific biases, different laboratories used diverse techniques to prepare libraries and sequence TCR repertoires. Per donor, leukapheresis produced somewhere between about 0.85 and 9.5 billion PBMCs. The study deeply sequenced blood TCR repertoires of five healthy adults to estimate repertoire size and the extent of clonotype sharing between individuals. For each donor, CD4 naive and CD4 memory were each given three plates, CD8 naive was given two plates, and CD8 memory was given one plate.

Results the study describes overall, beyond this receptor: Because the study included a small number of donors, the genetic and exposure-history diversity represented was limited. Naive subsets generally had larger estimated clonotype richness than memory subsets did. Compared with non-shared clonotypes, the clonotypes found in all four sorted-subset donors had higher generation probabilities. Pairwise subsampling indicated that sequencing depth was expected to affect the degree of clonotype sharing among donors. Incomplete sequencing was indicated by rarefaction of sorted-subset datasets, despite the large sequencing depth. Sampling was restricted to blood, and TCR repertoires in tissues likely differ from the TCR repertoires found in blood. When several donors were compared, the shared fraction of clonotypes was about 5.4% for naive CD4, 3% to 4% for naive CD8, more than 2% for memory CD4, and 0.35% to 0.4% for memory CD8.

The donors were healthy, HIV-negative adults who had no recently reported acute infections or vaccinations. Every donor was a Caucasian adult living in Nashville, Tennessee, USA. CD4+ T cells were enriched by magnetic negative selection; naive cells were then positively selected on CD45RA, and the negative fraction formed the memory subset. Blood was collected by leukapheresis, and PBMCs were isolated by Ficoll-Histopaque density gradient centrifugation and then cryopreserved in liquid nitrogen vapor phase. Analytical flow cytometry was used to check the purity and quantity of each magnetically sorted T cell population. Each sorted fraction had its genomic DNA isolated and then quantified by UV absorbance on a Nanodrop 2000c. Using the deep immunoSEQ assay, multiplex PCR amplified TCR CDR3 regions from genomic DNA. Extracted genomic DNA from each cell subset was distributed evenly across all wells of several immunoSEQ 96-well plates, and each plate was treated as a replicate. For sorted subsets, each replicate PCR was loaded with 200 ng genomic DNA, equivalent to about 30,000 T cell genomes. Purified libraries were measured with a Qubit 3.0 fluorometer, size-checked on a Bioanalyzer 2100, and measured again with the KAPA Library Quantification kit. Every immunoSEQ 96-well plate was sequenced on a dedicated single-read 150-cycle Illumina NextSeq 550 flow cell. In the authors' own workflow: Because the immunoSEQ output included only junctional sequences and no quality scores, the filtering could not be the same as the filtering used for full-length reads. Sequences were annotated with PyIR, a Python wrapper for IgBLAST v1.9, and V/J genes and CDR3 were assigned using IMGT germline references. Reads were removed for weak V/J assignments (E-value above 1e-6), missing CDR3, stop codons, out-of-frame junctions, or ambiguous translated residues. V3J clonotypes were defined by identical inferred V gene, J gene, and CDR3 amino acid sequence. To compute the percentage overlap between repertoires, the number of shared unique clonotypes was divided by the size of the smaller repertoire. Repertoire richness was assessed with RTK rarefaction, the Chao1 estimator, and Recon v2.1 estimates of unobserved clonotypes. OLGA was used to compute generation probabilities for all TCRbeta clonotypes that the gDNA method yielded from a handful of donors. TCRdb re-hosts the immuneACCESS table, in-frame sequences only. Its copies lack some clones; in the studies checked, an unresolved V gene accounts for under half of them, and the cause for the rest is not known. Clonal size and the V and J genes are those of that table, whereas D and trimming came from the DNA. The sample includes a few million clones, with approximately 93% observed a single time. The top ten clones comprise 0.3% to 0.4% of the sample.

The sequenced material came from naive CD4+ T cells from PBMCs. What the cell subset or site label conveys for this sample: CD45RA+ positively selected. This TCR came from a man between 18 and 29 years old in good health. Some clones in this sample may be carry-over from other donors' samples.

The DNA sequence is as follows: TGTGCCAGCAGCTTAGACAGCCAAGAGACCCAGTACTTC. It translates to CASSLDSQETQYF. The V and J genes are TRBV7-2 and TRBJ2-5, with the identity of the D gene unclear. Measured from the cysteine to the phenylalanine, the CDR3 is 13 residues long. The sequence is cut down to CDR3 DNA, 39 bases in frame from base 1. The trim is 1 base for V and 1 base for J, with a gap of 4 bases between the germline ends. As encoded in the germline V gene, CDR1 is SGHTA while CDR2 is FQGNSA. The full variable domain, completed from the reference TRBV7-2 and TRBJ2-5 proteins outside the CDR3, reads GAGVSQSPSNKVTEKGKDVELRCDPISGHTALYWYRQSLGQGLEFLIYFQGNSAPDKSGLPSDRFSAERTGGSVSTLTIQRTQQEDSAVYLCASSLDSQETQYFGPGTRLLVL.